Below, one TCR beta chain is given with its context. The Seattle patients joined while their infection was active and were tracked longitudinally afterward. Trimming left V 2 bases short and J 0 bases short, with 10 bases between. Germline V gives CDR1 LGHNA, CDR2 YNFKEQ. CDR3 length: 15 amino acids. The method was immunoSEQ multiplex PCR; TCRdb's version includes in-frame clones alone and lacks a portion of them. There are roughly 260,000 clones in the sample; 85% to 90% occur only once, and around 11% lies in the top ten. The data are from a study of blood T cell repertoires in COVID-19. Study information: Acute and convalescent COVID-19 samples came from the United States, Italy and Spain.

The material sequenced was peripheral blood. The receptor's source is a woman in her thirties with COVID-19, enrolled during active disease. The chain uses TRBV4-2 and TRBJ1-2, with TRBD1 as a possible D gene (6 bases). This CDR3 is CASSQPDRPNYGYTF. The CDR3 DNA sequence: TGTGCCAGCAGCCAACCCGACAGGCCTAACTATGGCTACACCTTC.